This TCR beta chain was retrieved from a study of blood T cell repertoires in COVID-19. Study-wide background: The cDNA or gDNA used as material had been derived from T cells, B-cell-depleted T cells, or PBMCs.

Under the authors' procedure: How many nucleated cells were present was estimated from reference gene primer amplification. Profiling relied on immunoSEQ multiplex PCR, and the TCRdb table lists in-frame clones only, not all of them. From that table come the V and J calls and clone size; the DNA was used to work out D and trimming. The repertoire holds approximately 200,000 clones, 83% seen once, with roughly 7.4% in the top ten. The source material was peripheral blood. The TCR originated in a woman aged 45-65 years with acute or convalescent COVID-19.

The CDR3 loop reads CASSFGGVGNSPLHF. The CDR3 nucleotides read TGTGCCAGCAGTTTCGGCGGGGTCGGTAATTCACCCCTCCACTTT. The chain employs TRBV28 and TRBJ1-6; D call uncertain. The V gene's germline CDR1 is MDHEN and CDR2 SYDVKM. Trimming stripped 3 bases from V and 6 bases from J, with 12 bases between. The CDR3 length is 15 residues.